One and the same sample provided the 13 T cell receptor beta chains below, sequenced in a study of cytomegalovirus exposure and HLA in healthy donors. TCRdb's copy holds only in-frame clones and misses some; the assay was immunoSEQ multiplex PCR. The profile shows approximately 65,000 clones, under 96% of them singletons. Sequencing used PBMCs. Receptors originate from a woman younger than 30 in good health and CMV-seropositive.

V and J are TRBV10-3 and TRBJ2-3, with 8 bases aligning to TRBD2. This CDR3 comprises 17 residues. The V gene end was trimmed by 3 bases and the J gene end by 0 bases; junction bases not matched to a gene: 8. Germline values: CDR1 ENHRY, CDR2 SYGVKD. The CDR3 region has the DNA TGTGCCATCAGTGACGGGGGGGCATACTCTAGCACAGATACGCAGTATTTT. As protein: CAISDGGAYSSTDTQYF.

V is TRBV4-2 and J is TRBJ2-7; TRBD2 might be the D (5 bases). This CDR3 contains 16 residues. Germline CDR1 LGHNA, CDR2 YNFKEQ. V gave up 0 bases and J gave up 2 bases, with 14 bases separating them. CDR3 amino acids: CASSQDTAEPTYEQYF. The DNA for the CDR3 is TGTGCCAGCAGCCAAGATACAGCGGAACCTACCTACGAGCAGTACTTC.

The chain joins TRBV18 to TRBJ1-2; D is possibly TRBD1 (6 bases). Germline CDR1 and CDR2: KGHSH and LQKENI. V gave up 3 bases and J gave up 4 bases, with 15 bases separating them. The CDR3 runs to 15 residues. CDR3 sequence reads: CASSPPGGLGYGYTF. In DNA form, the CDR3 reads TGTGCCAGCTCACCCCCCGGGGGGCTCGGCTATGGCTACACCTTC.

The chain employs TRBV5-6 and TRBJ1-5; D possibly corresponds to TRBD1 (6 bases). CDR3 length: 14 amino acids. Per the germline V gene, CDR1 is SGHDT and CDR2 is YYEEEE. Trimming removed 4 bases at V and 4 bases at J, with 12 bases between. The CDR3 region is CASSLTGPNQPQHF. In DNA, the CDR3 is TGTGCCAGCAGCCTGACAGGCCCTAATCAGCCCCAGCATTTT.

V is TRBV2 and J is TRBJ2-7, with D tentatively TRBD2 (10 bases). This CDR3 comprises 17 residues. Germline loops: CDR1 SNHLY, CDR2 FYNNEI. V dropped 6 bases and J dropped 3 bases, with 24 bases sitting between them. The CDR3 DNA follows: TGTGCCAGCAGATGGGACAGGGTAGCGGGAGGCGACTACGAGCAGTACTTC. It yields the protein CASRWDRVAGGDYEQYF.

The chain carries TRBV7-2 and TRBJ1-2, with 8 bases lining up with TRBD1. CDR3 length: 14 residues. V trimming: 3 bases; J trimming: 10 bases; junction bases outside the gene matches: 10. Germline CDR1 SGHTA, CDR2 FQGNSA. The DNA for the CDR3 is TGTGCCAGCAGCTTGCCGGGACAGGTGTCATCCTACACCTTC. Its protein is CASSLPGQVSSYTF.

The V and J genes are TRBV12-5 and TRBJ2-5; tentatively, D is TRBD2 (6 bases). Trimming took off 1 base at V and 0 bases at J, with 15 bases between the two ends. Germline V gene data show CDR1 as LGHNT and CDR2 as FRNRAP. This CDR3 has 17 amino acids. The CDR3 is CASGLGGPSADQETQYF. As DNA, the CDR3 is TGTGCTAGTGGTTTGGGCGGGCCTAGCGCTGACCAAGAGACCCAGTACTTC.

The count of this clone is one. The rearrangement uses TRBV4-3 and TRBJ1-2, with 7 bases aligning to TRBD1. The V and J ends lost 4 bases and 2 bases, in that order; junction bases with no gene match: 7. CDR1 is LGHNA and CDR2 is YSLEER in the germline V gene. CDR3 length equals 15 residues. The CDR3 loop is CASSPGEQGNYGYTF. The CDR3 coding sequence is TGCGCCAGCAGCCCGGGAGAACAGGGGAACTATGGCTACACCTTC.

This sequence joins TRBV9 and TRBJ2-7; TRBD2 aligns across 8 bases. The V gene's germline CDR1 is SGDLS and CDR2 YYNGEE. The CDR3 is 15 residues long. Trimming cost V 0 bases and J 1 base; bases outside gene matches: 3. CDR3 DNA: TGTGCCAGCAGCGTAGGGGCTAGCGGGTCCTACGAGCAGTACTTC. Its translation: CASSVGASGSYEQYF. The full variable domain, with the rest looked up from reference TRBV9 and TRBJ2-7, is DSGVTQTPKHLITATGQRVTLRCSPRSGDLSVYWYQQSLDQGLQFLIQYYNGEERAKGNILERFSAQQFPDLHSELNLSSLELGDSALYFCASSVGASGSYEQYFGPGTRLTVT.

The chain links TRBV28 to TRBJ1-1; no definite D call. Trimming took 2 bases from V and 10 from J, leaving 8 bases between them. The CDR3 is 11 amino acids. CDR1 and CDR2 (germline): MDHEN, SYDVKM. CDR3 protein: CASSLGLVAFF. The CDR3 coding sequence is TGTGCCAGCAGTTTAGGGCTGGTAGCTTTCTTT. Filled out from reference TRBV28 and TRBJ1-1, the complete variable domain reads DVKVTQSSRYLVKRTGEKVFLECVQDMDHENMFWYRQDPGLGLRLIYFSYDVKMKEKGDIPEGYSVSREKKERFSLILESASTNQTSMYLCASSLGLVAFFGQGTRLTVV.

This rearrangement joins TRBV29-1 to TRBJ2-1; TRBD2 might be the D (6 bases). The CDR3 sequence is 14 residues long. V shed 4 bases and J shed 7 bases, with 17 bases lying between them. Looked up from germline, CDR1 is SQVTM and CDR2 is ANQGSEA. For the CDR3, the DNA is TGCAGCGTTGTAATGGCGGGACTGGGGAATGAGCAGTTCTTC. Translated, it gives CSVVMAGLGNEQFF.

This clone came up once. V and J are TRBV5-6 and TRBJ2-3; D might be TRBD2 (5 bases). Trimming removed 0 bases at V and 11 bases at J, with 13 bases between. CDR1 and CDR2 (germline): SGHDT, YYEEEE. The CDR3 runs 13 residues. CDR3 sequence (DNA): TGTGCCAGCAGCTTGGATACCCACGGGGAGCAGTATTTT. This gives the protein CASSLDTHGEQYF. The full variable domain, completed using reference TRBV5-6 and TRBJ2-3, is DAGVTQSPTHLIKTRGQQVTLRCSPKSGHDTVSWYQQALGQGPQFIFQYYEEEERQRGNFPDRFSGHQFPNYSSELNVNALLLGDSALYLCASSLDTHGEQYFGPGTRLTVL.

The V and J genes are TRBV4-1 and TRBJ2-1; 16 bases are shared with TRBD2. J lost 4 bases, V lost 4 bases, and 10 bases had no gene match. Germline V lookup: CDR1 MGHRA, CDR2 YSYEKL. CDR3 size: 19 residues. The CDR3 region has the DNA TGCGCCAGCAGCCTGGGACTAGCGGGAGGGTCCTTAAGATACAATGAGCAGTTCTTC. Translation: CASSLGLAGGSLRYNEQFF.